The rows below give T cell receptor beta chains drawn from one sample of a study of blood T cell repertoires in COVID-19. The data were produced by immunoSEQ multiplex PCR, yet TCRdb's version contains in-frame clones alone and is incomplete. The table lists 85,000 to 95,000 clones, 72% of them singletons. Input material: peripheral blood. These receptors all stem from a woman older than 75 with acute or convalescent COVID-19. The CDR3 runs from the conserved cysteine through the conserved F or W. Fields, in order: V gene, J gene, CDR3 protein.

>TRBV18|TRBJ1-5
CASSPNRGDEPQHF
>TRBV5-4|TRBJ2-2
CASSPPTGELFF
>TRBV18|TRBJ1-4
CASSPGQINEKLFF
>TRBV3-1/TRBV3-2|TRBJ1-5
CASSQGTLFSQHF
>TRBV9|TRBJ2-3
CASSVGQSAKSTDTQYF
>TRBV19|TRBJ2-1
CASTTGNSYNEQFF
>TRBV7-9|TRBJ1-3
CASSPTRQHFSGNTIYF
>TRBV28|TRBJ1-1
CASSSLRGFSSNTEAFF
>TRBV4-2|TRBJ1-3
CASSQGGTGDGNTIYF
>TRBV7-9|TRBJ2-3
CASNPGGTDTQYF
>TRBV5-1|TRBJ2-6
CASAADPSGANVLTF
>TRBV9|TRBJ1-2
CASSVGGGGYTF
>TRBV6-5|TRBJ1-5
CASRPMGGSQPQHF
>TRBV30|TRBJ2-1
CAWSSRLQGEQFF
>TRBV18|TRBJ2-5
CASSPNQGTQETQYF
>TRBV7-2|TRBJ2-2
CASRESGQGDGELFF
>TRBV5-1|TRBJ1-1
CASSARGVPNTEAFF
>TRBV19|TRBJ2-7
CASSIPSLGAEQYF
>TRBV2|TRBJ1-5
CASSEWRTSNQPQHF
>TRBV7-9|TRBJ2-1
CASSLQGGGAREQFF
>TRBV19|TRBJ1-1
CASSIAARNTEAFF
>TRBV3-1/TRBV3-2|TRBJ1-5
CASSQDSGNANQPQHF
>TRBV7-7|TRBJ2-7
CASSLGSGGSYEQYF
>TRBV10-1|TRBJ2-6
CASSPTAGGPLRSGANVLTF
>TRBV6-5|TRBJ1-6
CASSYSFGDSPLHF
>TRBV30|TRBJ1-4
CAWNRGQYNEKLFF
>TRBV4-3|TRBJ1-1
CASSPSDGKAFF
>TRBV29-1|TRBJ1-4
CSVKKTGLSEKLFF
>TRBV7-2|TRBJ2-5
CASSLDRGEAGTQYF
>TRBV9|TRBJ1-1
CASSVGQGGNEAFF
>TRBV4-3|TRBJ1-2
CASSQDTGQETAGYTF
>TRBV24-1|TRBJ1-2
CATSDAQGSGYTF
>TRBV4-3|TRBJ1-1
CASSQGARGEAFF
>TRBV19|TRBJ1-1
CASSSGLNTEAFF
>TRBV3-1/TRBV3-2|TRBJ2-1
CASSQGLPGLANEQFF
>TRBV3-1/TRBV3-2|TRBJ2-7
CASSHDRAKEQYF
>TRBV9|TRBJ2-7
CASSVDLYYEQYF
>TRBV25-1|TRBJ2-3
CATRTSTDTQYF